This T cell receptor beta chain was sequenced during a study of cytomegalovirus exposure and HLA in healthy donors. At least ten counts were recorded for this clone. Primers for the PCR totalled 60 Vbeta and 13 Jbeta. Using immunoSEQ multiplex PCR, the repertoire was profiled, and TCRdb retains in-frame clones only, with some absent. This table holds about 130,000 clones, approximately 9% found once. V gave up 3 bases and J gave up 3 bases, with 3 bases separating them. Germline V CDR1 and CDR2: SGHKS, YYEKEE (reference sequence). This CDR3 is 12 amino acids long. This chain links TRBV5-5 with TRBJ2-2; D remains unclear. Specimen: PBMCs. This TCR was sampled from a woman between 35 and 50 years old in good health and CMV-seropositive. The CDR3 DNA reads TGTGCCAGCAGCTCCGACACCGGGGAGCTGTTTTTT. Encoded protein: CASSSDTGELFF. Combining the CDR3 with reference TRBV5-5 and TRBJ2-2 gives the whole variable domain DAGVTQSPTHLIKTRGQQVTLRCSPISGHKSVSWYQQVLGQGPQFIFQYYEKEERGRGNFPDRFSARQFPNYSSELNVNALLLGDSALYLCASSSDTGELFFGEGSRLTVL.